One sample yielded the 8 T cell receptor beta chains listed below, sequenced in a study of Graves' ophthalmopathy and Graves' hyperthyroidism. CDR3 regions of TCR beta were amplified from RNA transcripts. After a first-round RT-PCR with HTBI primers, a second-round multiplex PCR was run. MiXCR was run by TCRdb on the multiplex PCR reads, yielding one entry per CDR3 protein. This sample has 600,000 to 700,000 distinct CDR3 sequences, with about 41% found just once. Source material: peripheral blood. These receptors originate from an adult man with Graves' ophthalmopathy.

The chain has TRBV15 and TRBJ2-5; D is tentatively TRBD1 or TRBD2 (5 bases each). Germline V gene data show CDR1 as LNHNV and CDR2 as YYDKDF (reference sequence). The CDR3 covers 14 residues. Trimming stripped 3 bases from V and 9 bases from J, with 17 bases between. DNA of the CDR3: TGTGCCACCAGCAGGGGACGGGAAAATCAGCCCCAGTACTTC. This gives the protein CATSRGRENQPQYF.

This clonotype was observed a few times. V gene TRBV6-1 combines with J gene TRBJ1-6; D not certain. CDR3 length: 13 residues. V was trimmed by 7 bases and J by 7 bases, leaving 11 bases between them. The germline V gene encodes CDR1 MNHNS and CDR2 SASEGT. CDR3 protein: CASTKGPNSPLHF. The CDR3 DNA is TGTGCCAGCACAAAAGGTCCCAATTCACCCCTCCACTTT.

In its sample, this clonotype was seen many times. This sequence joins TRBV29-1 and TRBJ2-5; 9 positions match TRBD1. The CDR3 extends over 13 amino acids. CDR1 is SQVTM and CDR2 is ANQGSEA in the germline V gene. With V trimmed by 8 bases and J by 5 bases, 9 bases remained unmatched. The CDR3 reads CSLEQGAQETQYF. CDR3 nucleotides: TGCAGCTTAGAACAGGGGGCGCAGGAGACCCAGTACTTC.

V gene TRBV12-3 or TRBV12-4 combines with J gene TRBJ1-5; D gene uncertain. V gave up 6 bases and J gave up 3 bases, with 15 bases separating them. This CDR3 is 15 amino acids long. The CDR3 loop is CASSPGALYNQPQHF. The CDR3 DNA sequence: TGTGCCAGCAGCCCCGGCGCCCTTTACAATCAGCCCCAGCATTTT.

The chain combines TRBV6-4 with TRBJ2-2; TRBD2 agrees at 11 bases. This CDR3 region has 15 residues. Germline V gene sequence: CDR1 MRHNA, CDR2 SNTAGT. V shed 3 bases and J 11 bases; nucleotides not matched to a gene: 8. CDR3 region: CASSELAGAEGELFF. CDR3 bases: TGTGCCAGCAGTGAACTAGCGGGGGCCGAAGGTGAGCTGTTTTTT.

This clonotype turned up a few times. J is TRBJ2-5 and V is TRBV13, with D perhaps being TRBD1 or TRBD2 (5 bases each). This CDR3 is built from 16 residues. CDR1 is PRHDT and CDR2 is FYEKMQ in the germline V gene (reference sequence). V dropped 6 bases and J dropped 5 bases, with 22 bases sitting between them. The CDR3 reads CASSQFPGTNEETQYF. DNA for the CDR3: TGTGCCAGCAGTCAATTCCCCGGGACGAACGAGGAGACCCAGTACTTC. Full variable domain (remainder filled in from reference TRBV13 and TRBJ2-5): AAGVIQSPRHLIKEKRETATLKCYPIPRHDTVYWYQQGPGQDPQFLISFYEKMQSDKGSIPDRFSAQQFSDYHSELNMSSLELGDSALYFCASSQFPGTNEETQYFGPGTRLLVL.

This clonotype was counted many times. The chain employs TRBV20-1 and TRBJ2-7, with D possibly TRBD1 on 5 matching bases. Trimming took 0 bases from V and 4 from J, leaving 7 bases between them. The germline CDR1 and CDR2 sequences are DFQATT and SNEGSKA (reference sequence). The CDR3 extends over 12 amino acids. The CDR3 DNA reads as TGCAGTGCTAGAGATGACAGATACGAGCAGTACTTC. It specifies CSARDDRYEQYF.

A word on this clonotype: The germline gene is not matched at one end of the junction; a read error may be the cause. The gene calls are TRBV7-3 and TRBJ2-7, with 7 nucleotides matching TRBD1. This CDR3 is 16 amino acids long. Germline V gene data show CDR1 as SGHTA and CDR2 as FQGTGA. The CDR3 sequence: CAGSQDLQGVPYEQYF. CDR3 nucleotides: TGCGCCGGCAGCCAAGATCTCCAGGGGGTCCCCTACGAGCAGTACTTC.